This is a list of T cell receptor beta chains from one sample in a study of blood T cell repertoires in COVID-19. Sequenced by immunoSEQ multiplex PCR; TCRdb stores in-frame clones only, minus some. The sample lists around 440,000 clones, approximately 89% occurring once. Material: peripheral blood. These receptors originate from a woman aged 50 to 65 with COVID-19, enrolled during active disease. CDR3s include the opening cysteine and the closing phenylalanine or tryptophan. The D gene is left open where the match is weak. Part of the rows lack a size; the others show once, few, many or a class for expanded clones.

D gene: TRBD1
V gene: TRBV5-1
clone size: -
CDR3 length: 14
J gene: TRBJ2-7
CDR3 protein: CASRWTGGSYEQYF
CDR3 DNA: TGCGCCAGCAGATGGACAGGGGGCTCCTACGAGCAGTACTTC

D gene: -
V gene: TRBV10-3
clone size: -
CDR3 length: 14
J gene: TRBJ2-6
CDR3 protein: CAISGGTGANVLTF
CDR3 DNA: TGTGCCATCAGTGGAGGGACTGGGGCCAACGTCCTGACTTTC

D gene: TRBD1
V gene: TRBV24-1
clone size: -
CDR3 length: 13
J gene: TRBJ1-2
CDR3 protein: CATTGQGTYGYTF
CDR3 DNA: TGTGCCACCACAGGACAGGGAACCTATGGCTACACCTTC

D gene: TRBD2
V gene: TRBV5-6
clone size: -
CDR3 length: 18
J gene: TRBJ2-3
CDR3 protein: CASSSISGGAKYTDTQYF
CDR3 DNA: TGTGCCAGCAGCTCCATTAGCGGGGGGGCCAAATACACAGATACGCAGTATTTT

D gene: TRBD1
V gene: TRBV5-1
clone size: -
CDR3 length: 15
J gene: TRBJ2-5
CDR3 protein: CASSGWTGSVTTQYF
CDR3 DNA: TGCGCCAGCAGCGGGTGGACAGGCTCGGTCACGACCCAGTACTTC

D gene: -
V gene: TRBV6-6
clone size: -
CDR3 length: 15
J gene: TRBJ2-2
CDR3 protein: CASSDVDRLAGELFF
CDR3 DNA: TGTGCCAGCAGCGATGTCGACAGGCTCGCCGGGGAGCTGTTTTTT

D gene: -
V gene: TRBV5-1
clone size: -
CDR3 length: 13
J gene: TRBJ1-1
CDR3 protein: CASREDTNTEAFF
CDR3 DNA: TGCGCCAGCAGAGAGGATACTAACACTGAAGCTTTCTTT

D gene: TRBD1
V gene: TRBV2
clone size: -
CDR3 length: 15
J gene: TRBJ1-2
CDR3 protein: CASSLVGQGNYGYTF
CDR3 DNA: TGTGCCAGCAGTCTCGTCGGACAGGGGAACTATGGCTACACCTTC

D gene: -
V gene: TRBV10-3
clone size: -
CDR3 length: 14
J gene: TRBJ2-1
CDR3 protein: CAIFDQGLGDEQFF
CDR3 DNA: TGTGCCATCTTTGACCAGGGACTTGGGGATGAGCAGTTCTTC

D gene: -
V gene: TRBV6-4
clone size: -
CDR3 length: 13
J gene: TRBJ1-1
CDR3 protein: CASSEQGNTEAFF
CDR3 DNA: TGTGCCAGCAGTGAGCAGGGGAACACTGAAGCTTTCTTT

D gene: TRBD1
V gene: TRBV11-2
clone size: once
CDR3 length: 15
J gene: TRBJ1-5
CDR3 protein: CASSQGGKGNQPQHF
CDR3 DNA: TGTGCCAGCAGCCAGGGGGGAAAGGGCAATCAGCCCCAGCATTTT

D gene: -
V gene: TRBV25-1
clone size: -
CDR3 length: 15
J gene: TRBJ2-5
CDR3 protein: CASSAPGHKQETQYF
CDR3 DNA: TGTGCCAGCAGTGCGCCAGGACACAAACAAGAGACCCAGTACTTC